Listed here is a single T cell receptor (beta chain). This record belongs to a study of blood T cell repertoires in COVID-19. Between the trimmed V and J ends, which lost 0 bases and 1 base, there was a span of 21 bases. Germline V CDR1 and CDR2: GTSNPN, SVGIG (reference sequence). This CDR3 spans 18 amino acids. Patients at the Seattle site were enrolled during active infection and followed longitudinally. In the authors' methods: Quantification of nucleated cells was approximated via reference gene primer amplification. Method: immunoSEQ multiplex PCR; TCRdb's copy keeps in-frame clones and lacks some. That table furnishes V, J and clone size, whereas the DNA furnished D and trimming. This sample yields approximately 250,000 clones, of which 86% are seen a single time; approximately 5.5% belongs to the top ten.

The material sequenced was peripheral blood. The origin of this receptor is a woman aged 80 or over with COVID-19, enrolled during active disease. The J gene is TRBJ1-2, the V gene TRBV30; weak D call: TRBD1 (5 bases). The chain's CDR3 is CAWSVGKGMDIYNYGYTF. CDR3 nucleotide sequence: TGTGCCTGGAGTGTCGGAAAGGGAATGGACATTTATAACTATGGCTACACCTTC.